The next 27 T cell receptor beta chains were all read from a single sample in a study of read filtering for tumor transcriptome and immune sequencing. The library was built from roughly 400 ng RNA with molecular barcoded adaptors for alpha/delta and beta/gamma chains. TCRdb re-called the reads through MiXCR, storing one row per CDR3 protein. The sample lists roughly 46,000 distinct CDR3 sequences, 9.5% to 15% occurring once. The sequenced sample consisted of a population of CD138-negative cells sorted from bone marrow. The source is a donor at least 40 years old with multiple myeloma.

J is TRBJ2-1 and V is TRBV6-5; 7 bases agree with TRBD2. Losses at the gene ends were 7 bases for V and 7 bases for J; bases not matched to a gene: 13. The CDR3 sequence is 15 residues long. Germline CDR1 reads MNHEY; CDR2 reads SVGAGI. CDR3 residues: CASISRGVTQNEQFF. The CDR3 DNA is TGTGCCAGCATTTCTCGGGGGGTGACTCAGAATGAGCAGTTCTTC.

Details on this clonotype: A much more abundant neighbour one base away suggests this may be a read error. J is TRBJ2-7 and V is TRBV20-1, with 8 bases fitting TRBD1. CDR1 is DFQATT and CDR2 is SNEGSKA in the germline V gene (reference sequence). The CDR3 covers 13 residues. CDR3 residues: CSARDRGASGQYF. The CDR3 DNA reads TGCAGTGCTCGAGACAGGGGCGCATCCGGGCAGTACTTC.

This clonotype was found many times. The chain recombines TRBV29-1 with TRBJ2-5; tentative D call: TRBD1 (7 bases). The V and J ends lost 4 bases and 5 bases respectively, with 14 bases between them. The CDR3 is 13 residues long. The germline CDR1 and CDR2 sequences are SQVTM and ANQGSEA. The CDR3 spells CSVVSGGGETQYF. The CDR3 DNA reads TGCAGCGTTGTCTCAGGGGGAGGCGAGACCCAGTACTTC.

This clonotype was recorded many times. V is TRBV11-2 and J is TRBJ2-7; TRBD2 matches at 9 bases. Trimming at V came to 5 bases and at J to 0 bases, leaving 8 bases not matched to a gene. The CDR3 contains 16 residues. In germline, CDR1 is SGHAT, CDR2 FQNNGV. CDR3 coding DNA: TGTGCCAGCAGCCCCCGGACTAGCGCCATCTCCTACGAGCAGTACTTC. It yields the protein CASSPRTSAISYEQYF.

There are many counts of this clonotype. This chain uses TRBV14 with TRBJ2-1; D may be TRBD1 or TRBD2 (5 bases each). The germline V gene has CDR1 SGHDN and CDR2 FVKESK. V lost 3 bases, J lost 2 bases, and 14 bases lay in between. This CDR3 has 16 residues. The CDR3 DNA is TGTGCCAGCAGCCACCCGGGACCCCAGCCCTACAATGAGCAGTTCTTC. Protein: CASSHPGPQPYNEQFF. The full variable domain, rest sourced from reference TRBV14 and TRBJ2-1, is EAGVTQFPSHSVIEKGQTVTLRCDPISGHDNLYWYRRVMGKEIKFLLHFVKESKQDESGMPNNRFLAERTGGTYSTLKVQPAELEDSGVYFCASSHPGPQPYNEQFFGPGTRLTVL.

This clonotype was recorded many times. The chain employs TRBV19 and TRBJ2-6; D not resolved. CDR1 is LNHDA and CDR2 is SQIVND in the germline V gene (reference sequence). CDR3 size: 16 residues. Trimming cost V 3 bases and J 5 bases, with 14 bases left between them. The CDR3 sequence: CASSILDGPRANVLTF. The DNA for the CDR3 is TGTGCCAGTAGTATCCTAGACGGCCCACGGGCCAACGTCCTGACTTTC.

Only a few counts were recorded for this clonotype. A much larger clone differs from this one at a single base, so this may be a read error. The V call is TRBV15, the J call TRBJ2-1, with D possibly being TRBD2 (7 bases). CDR1 LNHNV and CDR2 YYDKDF come from the germline V gene (reference sequence). CDR3 length: 17 residues. The CDR3 sequence: CATSRGVRGLSYNEQSF. CDR3 DNA: TGTGCCACCAGCAGAGGGGTCAGGGGACTAAGCTACAATGAGCAGTCCTTC.

Many counts were recorded for this clonotype. The chain couples TRBV27 to TRBJ2-3, with 8 positions matching TRBD1. The CDR3 extends over 16 amino acids. The trim removed 4 bases at V and 4 bases at J, leaving 10 bases unmatched. Per germline, CDR1 MNHEY and CDR2 SMNVEV (reference sequence). CDR3 sequence: CASSSPKRTGPDTQYF. Written as DNA, the CDR3 is TGTGCCAGCAGTTCCCCCAAGAGGACAGGGCCAGATACGCAGTATTTT.

This clonotype counts as medium-sized (0.01 to 0.1%). The rearrangement links TRBV7-9 to TRBJ2-1, with a possible D match to TRBD1 (5 bases). The CDR3 length is 14 residues. Trimming stripped 2 bases from V and 9 bases from J, with 14 bases between. Germline loops: CDR1 SEHNR, CDR2 FQNEAQ (reference sequence). The CDR3 DNA follows: TGTGCCAGCAGCTTAAGGGGTCTGTTCGGTGAGCAGTTCTTC. It encodes CASSLRGLFGEQFF.

Turning to this clonotype: A single base separates this from a much larger clone, so it may be a read error. The chain carries TRBV28 and TRBJ2-7; D call uncertain. Trimming cost V 8 bases and J 7 bases, with 12 bases left between them. The germline V gene has CDR1 MDHEN and CDR2 SYDVKM. The CDR3 totals 11 residues. CDR3 nucleotides: TGTGCCAGCTCAACCCCCGCGGAGCAGTACTTC. It specifies CASSTPAEQYF.

This clonotype has a count of ten or more. The V call is TRBV5-5, the J call TRBJ2-1; 9 nucleotides align to TRBD1. V lost 6 bases, J lost 4 bases, and 5 bases stayed unmatched. This CDR3 region has 14 residues. Germline loops: CDR1 SGHKS, CDR2 YYEKEE (reference sequence). CDR3 coding DNA: TGTGCCAGCACCACAGGGGGCCTTTACAATGAGCAGTTCTTC. As protein: CASTTGGLYNEQFF.

This clonotype has a count of ten or more. The chain couples TRBV29-1 to TRBJ1-1; D is perhaps TRBD1 (5 bases). The CDR3 is 12 amino acids. CDR1 SQVTM and CDR2 ANQGSEA come from the germline V gene. V shed 3 bases and J shed 3 bases, with 8 bases lying between them. The CDR3 DNA is TGCAGCGTTGATGGGGGGGACACTGAAGCTTTCTTT. This translates into CSVDGGDTEAFF.

This clonotype was seen ten or more times. The V call is TRBV5-1, the J call TRBJ1-5; 8 bases are shared with TRBD1. The CDR3 covers 20 residues. The V and J ends lost 4 bases and 6 bases, in that order; junction bases with no gene match: 24. From germline, CDR1 is SGHRS and CDR2 YFSETQ. The CDR3, as DNA: TGCGCCAGCAGCCTAGAACCAAGTAGACAGGGGCGACTTGGTGGTCAGCCCCAGCATTTT. This sequence encodes CASSLEPSRQGRLGGQPQHF.

This clonotype was detected many times. This chain connects TRBV20-1 to TRBJ2-3, with 11 bases identical to TRBD2. Looked up from germline, CDR1 is DFQATT and CDR2 is SNEGSKA (reference sequence). J lost 2 bases, V lost 4 bases, and 5 bases had no gene match. The CDR3 is made up of 15 amino acids. CDR3 sequence (DNA): TGCAGTGCTACCACTAGCGGGAGAACCACAGATACGCAGTATTTT. The encoded protein is CSATTSGRTTDTQYF.

This clonotype has ten or more counts. CDR3 sequence: CASTLSGSNTGELFF. For the CDR3, the DNA is TGCGCCAGCACCCTTAGCGGGAGTAACACCGGGGAGCTGTTTTTT. The chain links TRBV5-1 to TRBJ2-2; 9 nucleotides agree with TRBD2. The CDR3 is made up of 15 amino acids. Trimming at V came to 6 bases and at J to 2 bases, leaving 5 bases not matched to a gene. Germline V gene sequence: CDR1 SGHRS, CDR2 YFSETQ.

This clonotype appeared many times. This chain links TRBV5-1 with TRBJ2-2; D may be TRBD1 (7 bases). Germline CDR1 and CDR2: SGHRS and YFSETQ. V gave up 2 bases and J gave up 1 base, with 9 bases separating them. The CDR3 covers 15 residues. The CDR3 DNA is TGCGCCAGCAGCTTCCAGGGGGGGAACACCGGGGAGCTGTTTTTT. It specifies CASSFQGGNTGELFF.

There are many counts of this clonotype. The V call is TRBV29-1, the J call TRBJ2-7; possibly TRBD1 for D (5 bases). CDR1 and CDR2 from the germline V gene are SQVTM and ANQGSEA. CDR3 size: 12 residues. Trimming cost V 4 bases and J 2 bases, with 9 bases left between them. The CDR3: CSVVQGPYEQYF. The CDR3 bases are TGCAGCGTTGTGCAGGGCCCCTACGAGCAGTACTTC.

This clonotype was counted only a few times. The chain has TRBV3-1 and TRBJ2-1, with 8 positions matching TRBD2. CDR3 length: 15 amino acids. Germline lookup yields CDR1 LGHDT and CDR2 YNNKEL (reference sequence). With V trimmed by 0 bases and J by 6 bases, 4 bases remained unmatched. The CDR3 DNA follows: TGTGCCAGCAGCCAAGATGGGACTAGTGGCAATGAGCAGTTCTTC. Its translation is CASSQDGTSGNEQFF.

This clonotype was counted many times. The chain uses TRBV7-6 and TRBJ1-5, with a possible D match to TRBD1 (5 bases). CDR1 is SGHVS, CDR2 FNYEAQ, per germline. The ends were cut back, 5 bases at V and 5 bases at J, with 13 bases in the middle. This CDR3 is built from 14 residues. Here the CDR3 DNA reads TGTGCCAGCAGCCCTCAGGACACGGATCAGCCCCAGCATTTT. Residues: CASSPQDTDQPQHF.

As to this clonotype: A much bigger clone sits one base away, suggesting this may be a read error. The V call is TRBV4-1, the J call TRBJ2-1; 10 bases match TRBD2. Germline V CDR1 and CDR2: MGHRA, YSYEKL. The CDR3 runs 16 residues. This CDR3 reads CASGQKAGGVYNEQFF. In DNA form, the CDR3 reads TGCGCCAGCGGCCAGAAAGCGGGAGGGGTTTACAATGAGCAGTTCTTC.

Note on this clonotype: A far larger clone differs by one base, so this is likely a read error. The chain combines TRBV11-3 with TRBJ2-1; no firm D call. Germline V lookup: CDR1 SGHNT, CDR2 YENEEA. The CDR3 covers 13 residues. CDR3 coding DNA: TGTGCCAGCACGGGCCACTATTACAATGAGCAGTCCTTC. Translation: CASTGHYYNEQSF.

The chain employs TRBV4-1 and TRBJ2-5; tentative D call: TRBD1 (5 bases). CDR1 and CDR2 from the germline V gene are MGHRA and YSYEKL. The CDR3 extends over 14 amino acids. V was shortened by 6 bases and J by 1 base, with 12 bases between the two germline ends. The CDR3 reads CASRPTQAQETQYF. CDR3 DNA: TGCGCCAGCAGACCCACACAGGCCCAAGAGACCCAGTACTTC.

This clonotype was recorded at least ten times. The chain employs TRBV29-1 and TRBJ2-3, with TRBD2 as a possible D gene (6 bases). Trimming cost V 7 bases and J 1 base, with 6 bases left between them. The V gene's germline CDR1 is SQVTM and CDR2 ANQGSEA. The CDR3 consists of 11 residues. CDR3 protein: CSGGGTDTQYF. CDR3 DNA sequence: TGCAGCGGGGGGGGCACAGATACGCAGTATTTT.

This clonotype was detected many times. This chain connects TRBV29-1 to TRBJ2-2, with TRBD2 matching over 7 bases. The junction had 3 bases not matched to a gene; V was cut back by 5 bases and J by 3 bases. CDR1 is SQVTM and CDR2 is ANQGSEA in the germline V gene. There are 13 residues in the CDR3. CDR3 sequence reads: CSVRSGDTGELFF. The DNA for the CDR3 is TGCAGCGTTCGAAGCGGGGACACCGGGGAGCTGTTTTTT.

This clonotype showed up many times. The gene calls are TRBV15 and TRBJ2-7, with 8 bases matching TRBD2. This CDR3 has 14 residues. V shed 3 bases, J shed 3 bases, and the junction held 4 bases outside the gene matches. Germline CDR1 LNHNV, CDR2 YYDKDF (reference sequence). In DNA, the CDR3 is TGTGCCACCAGCAGTTATAGCGGGAACTACGAGCAGTACTTC. Protein: CATSSYSGNYEQYF.

Details on this clonotype: Because the CDR3's place on the DNA is in doubt, the DNA is left out and the CDR3 is given as listed by TCRdb. The chain links TRBV9 to TRBJ2-1. The CDR3 spans 18 residues, counting both ends. In germline, CDR1 is SGDLS, CDR2 YYNGEE. CDR3: CASSIYLCSVEAYNEQFF.

This clonotype was observed many times. V is TRBV5-1 and J is TRBJ2-6; no reliable D call. The CDR3 extends over 15 amino acids. Germline V CDR1 and CDR2: SGHRS, YFSETQ. V was pared by 2 bases and J by 1 base, with 7 bases between. CDR3 residues: CASSFDLSGANVLTF. For the CDR3, the DNA is TGCGCCAGCAGCTTTGACCTGTCTGGGGCCAACGTCCTGACTTTC.